This T cell receptor (beta chain) was retrieved from a study of immune characterization of retroperitoneal liposarcoma. This clonotype has only one observation. MiXCR was run by TCRdb on the PCR reads, yielding one entry per CDR3 protein. The table includes about 2,500 distinct CDR3 sequences, roughly 50% detected once. The TCR originated in a female donor with retroperitoneal liposarcoma. Sequenced sample: tumor tissue.

This CDR3 reads CASSEFGLEETQFF. For the CDR3, the DNA is TGTGCCAGCAGTGAATTTGGACTGGAAGAGACCCAGTTCTTC. V and J are TRBV6-1 and TRBJ2-1; D possibly corresponds to TRBD2 (5 bases). The CDR3 is 14 amino acids. Trimming pared 2 bases from V and 13 bases from J, leaving 18 bases between. CDR1 is MNHNS, CDR2 SASEGT, per germline.